The 2 T cell receptor beta chains in this list originate from one sample, sequenced in a study of human T cells and chemical hapten exposure. One entry per CDR3 protein, called by TCRdb with MiXCR from the RACE reads. The data hold roughly 380,000 distinct CDR3 sequences, with 5.1% observed a single time. The time point: pre-sensitization, week 0. Treatment: therapeutic diphenylcyclopropenone sensitization with weekly scalp DPC. The specimen was whole blood, collected in connection with sensitization to the hapten diphenylcyclopropenone (DPC). The source is a woman aged 50 to 60 with alopecia areata. Some clones in this sample may be carry-over from other donors' samples.

Points on this clonotype: One end of the junction is discordant with germline, which a read error may explain. The J gene is TRBJ2-1, the V gene TRBV29-1, with TRBD2 identical over 12 bases. The CDR3 contains 14 residues. Germline V CDR1 and CDR2: SQVTM, ANQGSEA. In nucleotides, the CDR3 is TGCAGTGTTGAGGGACTAGCGGGCCACAATGAGCAGTTCTTC. It translates to CSVEGLAGHNEQFF.

This clonotype was found many times. This rearrangement joins TRBV4-3 to TRBJ2-1; unclear D gene. The CDR3 runs to 16 residues. The germline V and J ends were trimmed by 0 bases and 0 bases, with 9 bases remaining between them. Per the germline V gene, CDR1 is LGHNA and CDR2 is YSLEER. CDR3 coding DNA: TGCGCCAGCAGCCAAGATCCCAGGAGCTCCTACAATGAGCAGTTCTTC. Translation: CASSQDPRSSYNEQFF.